The T cell receptor beta chain described here comes from a study of T cells in Graves' hyperthyroidism and ophthalmopathy. Whole-study context: Blood was drawn when the patient was first diagnosed and still untreated.

The study, taken as a whole, reports: Within blood appeared most thyroid clonotypes that had expanded above 0.001.

The CDR3 loop spans 13 amino acids. Germline V gene sequence: CDR1 KGHDR, CDR2 SFDVKD. The V and J ends lost 4 bases and 8 bases, in that order; junction bases with no gene match: 6. The table lists this clonotype with many counts. The antigen remains unidentified. Amplification of TCR beta CDR3 regions used RNA as the template. First-round RT-PCR targeting the TCR CDR3 was performed with the HTBI primer set. TCRdb used MiXCR to reprocess the multiplex PCR reads, holding one entry per CDR3 protein. The table lists about 770,000 distinct CDR3 sequences, 15% to 20% of them singletons. In patients aged 18 to 65, hyperthyroidism was newly diagnosed, with duration under 2 months.

V gene TRBV24-1 combines with J gene TRBJ1-1; 7 positions match TRBD1. This sequence originates from a woman aged 45-60 years with Graves' hyperthyroidism that later progressed to Graves' ophthalmopathy. Sequencing was carried out using blood. CDR3 amino acids: CATSDPGQAEAFF. The CDR3 DNA is TGTGCCACCAGTGACCCCGGACAGGCAGAAGCTTTCTTT.